Below, 17 T cell receptor beta chains from the same sample are listed, as sequenced in a study of blood T cells in healthy people across ages. Then a second PCR, running roughly 7 to 11 cycles, was carried out with a sample-barcoded 5' primer and a J-beta primer mix. MiXCR was run by TCRdb on the 5' RACE reads, yielding one entry per CDR3 protein. In the table there are around 800,000 distinct CDR3 sequences, more than 25% of which are singletons. This same sample was also part of a study on T cells of mothers and their children.

Input material: blood. These receptors all stem from a boy under 18 in good health.

The chain recombines TRBV10-3 with TRBJ2-1; no definite D call. The J call is in doubt because the DNA end fits TRBJ2-5 better. CDR1 is ENHRY and CDR2 is SYGVKD in the germline V gene. This CDR3 is built from 16 residues. The CDR3 loop is CAISRSIIPSQETQYF. The CDR3 DNA reads as TGTGCCATCAGCCGATCCATTATCCCGAGCCAAGAGACCCAGTACTTC.

The chain employs TRBV20-1 and TRBJ2-7, with 7 bases matching TRBD1. The germline V gene has CDR1 DFQATT and CDR2 SNEGSKA (reference sequence). The CDR3 runs to 12 residues. V was clipped by 7 bases and J by 6 bases; unmatched bases: 9. Written as DNA, the CDR3 is TGCAGTGTTTCTAGGGGGCAGGGCGAGCAGTACTTC. Its translation is CSVSRGQGEQYF.

V gene TRBV3-1 combines with J gene TRBJ2-7; D unclear. The CDR3 has 13 amino acids. Germline V CDR1 and CDR2: LGHDT, YNNKEL (reference sequence). Deletions cut 4 bases from V and 5 bases from J, with 12 bases between. CDR3 residues: CASSLDLMDEQYF. Here the CDR3 DNA reads TGTGCCAGCAGCCTAGATCTTATGGACGAGCAGTACTTC.

V gene TRBV5-1 combines with J gene TRBJ1-4, with D possibly TRBD1 on 5 matching bases. V lost 4 bases and J 4 bases, leaving 17 bases between the germline ends. This CDR3 is built from 16 residues. Germline lookup yields CDR1 SGHRS and CDR2 YFSETQ. CDR3 bases: TGCGCCAGCAGCCCGATTCTTTCAGGGCGTAATGAAAAACTGTTTTTT. This translates into CASSPILSGRNEKLFF.

This clonotype has more than one count but fewer than ten. The CDR3: CASRGSGTGFHEKLFF. DNA of the CDR3: TGTGCCAGCAGAGGATCCGGGACAGGGTTTCATGAAAAACTGTTTTTT. This rearrangement joins TRBV5-8 to TRBJ1-4; TRBD1 matches 9 bases. This CDR3 comprises 16 residues. After removal of 5 bases from V and 6 bases from J, the junction contained 11 bases not matched to a gene. Germline loops: CDR1 SGHTS, CDR2 YDEGEE. Variable domain in full (rest from reference TRBV5-8 and TRBJ1-4): EAGVTQSPTHLIKTRGQQATLRCSPISGHTSVYWYQQALGLGLQFLLWYDEGEERNRGNFPPRFSGRQFPNYSSELNVNALELEDSALYLCASRGSGTGFHEKLFFGSGTQLSVL.

Here the CDR3 DNA reads TGCAGTGCTAGCGACCACTCATACTATGGCTACACCTTC. Translated, it gives CSASDHSYYGYTF. The rearrangement joins TRBV20-1 to TRBJ1-2; D is uncertain. The germline V gene encodes CDR1 DFQATT and CDR2 SNEGSKA (reference sequence). This CDR3 comprises 13 residues. Trimming left V 3 bases short and J 3 bases short, with 11 bases between.

V is TRBV3-1 and J is TRBJ2-5, with TRBD2 as a possible D gene (6 bases). This CDR3 is 14 amino acids long. Trimming shortened V by 3 bases and J by 4 bases, and 12 bases separated the two germline ends. Germline CDR1 LGHDT, CDR2 YNNKEL (reference sequence). This CDR3 reads CASSQAGLRETQYF. CDR3 DNA sequence: TGTGCCAGCAGCCAGGCGGGACTTCGAGAGACCCAGTACTTC.

The chain combines TRBV4-1 with TRBJ1-3; 7 nucleotides line up with TRBD1. CDR1 is MGHRA and CDR2 is YSYEKL in the germline V gene. With V trimmed by 3 bases and J by 4 bases, 9 bases remained unmatched. The CDR3 sequence is 16 residues long. CDR3 loop: CASSHPRGGRGNTIYF. As DNA, the CDR3 is TGCGCCAGCAGCCATCCTAGAGGGGGCCGGGGAAACACCATATATTTT.

This clonotype has only a few counts. The chain carries TRBV18 and TRBJ2-1; D is perhaps TRBD2 (7 bases). Trimming shortened V by 4 bases and J by 5 bases, and 27 bases separated the two germline ends. CDR3 length: 19 amino acids. The germline V gene has CDR1 KGHSH and CDR2 LQKENI. The CDR3 region has the DNA TGTGCCAGCTCACTTAACCGGGAGGCAGGGGTTTATTCCCACAATGAGCAGTTCTTC. Protein sequence: CASSLNREAGVYSHNEQFF.

This clonotype appeared a few times. The rearrangement joins TRBV10-3 to TRBJ2-4; possibly TRBD1 for D (6 bases). Trimming cost V 6 bases and J 9 bases, with 15 bases left between them. The CDR3 has 13 residues. Looked up from germline, CDR1 is ENHRY and CDR2 is SYGVKD. CDR3 in amino acids: CAIRNREGGIQYF. CDR3 sequence (DNA): TGTGCCATCAGAAACAGGGAAGGTGGCATTCAGTACTTC.

This clonotype was seen many times. The V and J genes are TRBV6-1 and TRBJ1-6, with D possibly matching TRBD1 (6 bases). CDR1 and CDR2 from the germline V gene are MNHNS and SASEGT. The CDR3 length is 13 residues. Trimming removed 7 bases at V and 4 bases at J, with 8 bases between. The CDR3 here is CASKGVYNSPLHF. CDR3 sequence (DNA): TGTGCCAGCAAGGGGGTTTATAATTCACCCCTCCACTTT.

This clonotype was seen only a few times. Germline is not matched at one junction end, which may reflect a read error. V is TRBV18 and J is TRBJ1-1; D is ambiguous. The CDR3 runs 15 residues. Per germline, CDR1 KGHSH and CDR2 LQKENI. The CDR3 spells CASPPSTIRNTEAFF. As DNA, the CDR3 is TGTGCCAGCCCACCATCAACGATCCGGAACACTGAAGCTTTCTTT.

This clonotype was counted between two and nine times. The chain couples TRBV4-1 to TRBJ2-5; TRBD2 aligns across 9 bases. The J call may not be correct, given that the DNA end is closer to TRBJ2-7. CDR3 length: 16 amino acids. Per germline, CDR1 MGHRA and CDR2 YSYEKL. The CDR3 DNA reads TGCGCCAGCAGCCAAGGAGCGGGGGGCAACTCCTACGAGCAGTACTTC. Protein: CASSQGAGGNSYEQYF.

The chain joins TRBV2 to TRBJ2-1, with a tentative D call TRBD2 (6 bases). The ends were cut back, 7 bases at V and 0 bases at J, with 16 bases in the middle. The germline gives CDR1 SNHLY, CDR2 FYNNEI. This CDR3 is built from 16 residues. CDR3 residues: CASMRRVLSSYNEQFF. The CDR3, as DNA: TGTGCCAGCATGAGGAGGGTACTAAGCTCCTACAATGAGCAGTTCTTC.

The V gene is TRBV4-2, the J gene TRBJ2-3, with TRBD2 matching over 10 bases. The trim removed 0 bases at V and 6 bases at J, leaving 9 bases unmatched. Germline V lookup: CDR1 LGHNA, CDR2 YNFKEQ. This CDR3 comprises 17 residues. The CDR3 nucleotides read TGTGCCAGCAGCCAAGAAGCAGCGGGGGGGCCGGGGGATACGCAGTATTTT. It specifies CASSQEAAGGPGDTQYF.

The chain combines TRBV24-1 with TRBJ2-5; D may be TRBD1 or TRBD2 (6 bases each). The J call may be wrong; the DNA end is better matched by TRBJ2-1. Germline lookup yields CDR1 KGHDR and CDR2 SFDVKD. There are 15 residues in the CDR3. DNA for the CDR3: TGTGCCACCAGTGATTTTTGGACTACAGGGAACGAGCAGTTCTTC. Translated, it gives CATSDFWTTGNEQFF.

There are a few counts of this clonotype. The chain has TRBV20-1 and TRBJ2-5; tentatively, D is TRBD2 (5 bases). The J call is doubtful: the DNA matches TRBJ2-1 better. Looked up from germline, CDR1 is DFQATT and CDR2 is SNEGSKA (reference sequence). The CDR3 loop spans 12 amino acids. The CDR3, as DNA: TGCAGTGCTAGCGGGGATTACAATGAGCAGTTCTTC. Protein product: CSASGDYNEQFF.